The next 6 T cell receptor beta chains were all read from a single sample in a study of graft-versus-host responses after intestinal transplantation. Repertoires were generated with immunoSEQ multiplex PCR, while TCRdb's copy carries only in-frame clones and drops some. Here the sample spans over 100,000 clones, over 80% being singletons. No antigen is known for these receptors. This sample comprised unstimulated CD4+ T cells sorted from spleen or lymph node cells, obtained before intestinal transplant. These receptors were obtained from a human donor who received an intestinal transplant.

The CDR3 DNA sequence: TGTGCCAGCAGTGGGACAGCCTTCCAAGAGACCCAGTACTTC. Translation gives CASSGTAFQETQYF. The genes are TRBV2 and TRBJ2-5; TRBD1 is a possible D gene (6 bases). This CDR3 is built from 14 residues. Germline V gives CDR1 SNHLY, CDR2 FYNNEI. V lost 4 bases to trimming and J lost 1 base, with 10 bases between them.

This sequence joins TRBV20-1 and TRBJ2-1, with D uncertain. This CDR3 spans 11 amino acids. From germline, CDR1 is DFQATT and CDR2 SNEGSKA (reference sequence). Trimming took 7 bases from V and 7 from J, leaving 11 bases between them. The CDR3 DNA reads TGCAGTGTTGTAGACTGGAATGAGCAGTTCTTC. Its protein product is CSVVDWNEQFF.

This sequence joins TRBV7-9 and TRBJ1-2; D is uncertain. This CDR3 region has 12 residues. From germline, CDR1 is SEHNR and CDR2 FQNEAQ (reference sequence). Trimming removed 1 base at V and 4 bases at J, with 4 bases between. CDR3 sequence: CASSLDFYGYTF. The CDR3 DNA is TGTGCCAGCAGCTTAGATTTCTATGGCTACACCTTC.

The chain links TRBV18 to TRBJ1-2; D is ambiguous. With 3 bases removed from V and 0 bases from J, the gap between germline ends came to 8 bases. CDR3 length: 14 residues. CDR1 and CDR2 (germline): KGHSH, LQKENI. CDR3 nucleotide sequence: TGTGCCAGCTCACCGGCCTCCTCTAACTATGGCTACACCTTC. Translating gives CASSPASSNYGYTF.

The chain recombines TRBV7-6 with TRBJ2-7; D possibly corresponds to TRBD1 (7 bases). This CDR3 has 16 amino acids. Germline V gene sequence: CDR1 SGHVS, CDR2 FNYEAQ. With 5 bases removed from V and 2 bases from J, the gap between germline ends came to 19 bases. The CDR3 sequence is CASSRGTVSTTYEQYF. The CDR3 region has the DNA TGTGCCAGCAGCCGCGGGACAGTTTCCACGACCTACGAGCAGTACTTC.

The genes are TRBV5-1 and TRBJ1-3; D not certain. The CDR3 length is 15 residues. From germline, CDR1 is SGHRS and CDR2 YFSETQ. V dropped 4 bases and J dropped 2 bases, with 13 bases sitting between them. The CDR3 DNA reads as TGCGCCAGCAGCCCAAAATTGCCTGCTGGAAACACCATATATTTT. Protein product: CASSPKLPAGNTIYF.